These 22 T cell receptor beta chains share one sample of origin, sequenced in a study of blood T cell repertoires in COVID-19. Clones were sequenced by immunoSEQ multiplex PCR, and TCRdb holds only the in-frame ones, with some missing. Of roughly 200,000 clones listed, more than 80% are singletons. Sequencing input: PBMCs or T cells enriched from blood (not recorded which). All receptors derive from a woman in her 40s with acute COVID-19.

The rearrangement joins TRBV6-5 to TRBJ2-1; the match to TRBD1 covers 7 bases. Germline V gives CDR1 MNHEY, CDR2 SVGAGI. CDR3 length equals 15 residues. The ends lost 1 base at V and 5 bases at J; junction bases unmatched: 5. The chain's CDR3 is CASSYYRGNNNEQFF. The CDR3, as DNA: TGTGCCAGCAGTTACTACAGGGGTAACAACAATGAGCAGTTCTTC.

This clone has at least ten counts. The V gene is TRBV19, the J gene TRBJ1-4; tentatively, D is TRBD1 (6 bases). The CDR3 runs 15 residues. V was shortened by 3 bases and J by 8 bases, with 16 bases between the two germline ends. In germline, CDR1 is LNHDA, CDR2 SQIVND (reference sequence). The CDR3 region is CASSMGRRDIEKLFF. The CDR3 DNA reads TGTGCCAGTAGTATGGGGAGAAGGGACATCGAAAAACTGTTTTTT. The full variable domain, its missing parts supplied by reference TRBV19 and TRBJ1-4, is DGGITQSPKYLFRKEGQNVTLSCEQNLNHDAMYWYRQDPGQGLRLIYYSQIVNDFQKGDIAEGYSVSREKKESFPLTVTSAQKNPTAFYLCASSMGRRDIEKLFFGSGTQLSVL.

The table lists this clone with a count of one. The rearrangement joins TRBV7-2 to TRBJ2-1; possible D gene TRBD2, 5 bases. The CDR3 has 15 residues. Trimming pared 2 bases from V and 10 bases from J, leaving 18 bases between. Germline loops: CDR1 SGHTA, CDR2 FQGNSA. The DNA of the CDR3 is TGTGCCAGCAGCTTACAACCGGGATTGGCTGTGGAGCAGTTCTTC. It is translated as CASSLQPGLAVEQFF.

The chain uses TRBV4-3 and TRBJ1-2, with TRBD1 identical over 7 bases. Germline V gene sequence: CDR1 LGHNA, CDR2 YSLEER. Unmatched junction bases numbered 3, after V lost 0 bases and J lost 8 bases. This CDR3 has 13 amino acids. CDR3 DNA sequence: TGCGCCAGCAGCCAAGACAGGGGGAAGGGCTACACCTTC. It is translated as CASSQDRGKGYTF.

This chain joins TRBV19 and TRBJ1-1, with 7 bases aligning to TRBD1. V lost 8 bases and J lost 4; bases outside the gene matches: 10. Germline assignment: CDR1 LNHDA and CDR2 SQIVND (reference sequence). The CDR3 contains 14 residues. CDR3 sequence reads: CASSHRGLGTEAFF. The CDR3 DNA sequence: TGTGCCAGTTCCCATAGGGGGCTGGGCACTGAAGCTTTCTTT.

The chain recombines TRBV12-3 or TRBV12-4 with TRBJ1-1; TRBD1 aligns across 7 bases. The CDR3 is made up of 13 amino acids. J lost 7 bases, V lost 7 bases, and 9 bases had no gene match. The CDR3 DNA reads TGTGCCAGCACCCCGGGACAGATATATGAAGCTTTCTTT. Its translation is CASTPGQIYEAFF.

The sample holds one count of this clone. CDR3 in DNA: TGTGCCAGCAGTCACCAGGGGCTCACCGGGGAGCTGTTTTTT. It translates to CASSHQGLTGELFF. This rearrangement joins TRBV6-2 or TRBV6-3 to TRBJ2-2; D perhaps matches TRBD1 (6 bases). Germline values: CDR1 MNHEY, CDR2 SVGEGT. V was cut by 5 bases and J by 4 bases, with 11 bases left in between. This CDR3 spans 14 amino acids.

The V and J genes are TRBV14 and TRBJ1-1; no reliable D call. V was shortened by 4 bases and J by 1 base, with 10 bases between the two germline ends. From germline, CDR1 is SGHDN and CDR2 FVKESK. CDR3 length: 14 residues. The CDR3 is CASSRTTENTEAFF. CDR3 bases: TGTGCCAGCAGCCGTACTACGGAGAACACTGAAGCTTTCTTT.

This clone was observed a single time. The J gene is TRBJ1-2, the V gene TRBV5-1, with 10 bases aligning to TRBD1. Germline CDR1 SGHRS, CDR2 YFSETQ. Unmatched junction bases numbered 2, after V lost 3 bases and J lost 3 bases. The CDR3 loop spans 14 amino acids. Written as DNA, the CDR3 is TGCGCCAGCAGCTACGGACAGGGGGACTATGGCTACACCTTC. As protein: CASSYGQGDYGYTF.

This sequence joins TRBV21-1 and TRBJ2-5; TRBD1, as called in the table, went unchecked against the DNA. TRBV21-1 has pseudogene status. This CDR3 comprises 14 residues. In DNA, the CDR3 is TGTGCCAGCCGACGGACAGGGCGCGGGGAGACCCAGTACTTC. This gives the protein CASRRTGRGETQYF.

With regard to this clone: Germline is not matched at one junction end, which may reflect a read error. The V call is TRBV20-1, the J call TRBJ1-2; D gene ambiguous. The CDR3 sequence is 11 residues long. From germline, CDR1 is DFQATT and CDR2 SNEGSKA (reference sequence). CDR3 amino acids: CSARSSLTPAF. In DNA, the CDR3 is TGCAGTGCTCGTTCCTCCCTTACGCCGGCCTTC.

Comments on this clone: Other DNA sequences in this specimen translate into the identical CDR3. This rearrangement joins TRBV5-1 to TRBJ1-1; 8 positions match TRBD1. V lost 4 bases and J lost 4; bases outside the gene matches: 6. This CDR3 spans 14 amino acids. Germline values: CDR1 SGHRS, CDR2 YFSETQ. The chain's CDR3 is CASSPGQGRTEAFF. The CDR3, as DNA: TGCGCCAGCAGCCCCGGACAGGGCCGCACTGAAGCTTTCTTT.

This chain joins TRBV12-3 or TRBV12-4 and TRBJ1-4; tentative D call: TRBD1 (5 bases). Trimming took 5 bases from V and 11 from J, leaving 9 bases between them. This CDR3 contains 11 residues. The CDR3 loop is CASSIEGKLFF. The CDR3 nucleotides read TGTGCCAGCAGTATAGAGGGGAAACTGTTTTTT.

This chain links TRBV12-5 with TRBJ1-4; 11 bases map to TRBD1. Germline trimming cut 4 bases from V and 12 bases from J; bases unmatched to any gene: 7. From germline, CDR1 is LGHNT and CDR2 FRNRAP. CDR3 length equals 14 residues. The DNA for the CDR3 is TGTGCTAGTGGTTCCCCGCGGGACAGGGGGGAACTGTTTTTT. This translates into CASGSPRDRGELFF.

The chain uses TRBV7-9 and TRBJ2-3; TRBD2 matches 8 bases. The length of the CDR3 is 15 residues. The V gene's germline CDR1 is SEHNR and CDR2 FQNEAQ (reference sequence). V dropped 5 bases and J dropped 2; count of bases not matched to a gene: 6. DNA for the CDR3: TGTGCCAGCAGCAAGAGCGGGGGCTCCACAGATACGCAGTATTTT. This codes for CASSKSGGSTDTQYF.

CDR3 coding DNA: TGTGCCAGTAAGGCAGACAGGGATAATTCACCCCTCCACTTT. Protein product: CASKADRDNSPLHF. The chain joins TRBV19 to TRBJ1-6; the match to TRBD1 covers 7 bases. V gave up 7 bases and J gave up 5 bases; unmatched junction bases: 5. The germline CDR1 and CDR2 sequences are LNHDA and SQIVND (reference sequence). CDR3 length: 14 amino acids.

The V gene is TRBV4-3, the J gene TRBJ1-1; D not certain. The CDR3 is 15 residues long. Between the trimmed V and J ends, which lost 0 bases and 0 bases, there was a span of 8 bases. Germline CDR1 and CDR2: LGHNA and YSLEER. The CDR3 here is CASSQDPRVNTEAFF. The CDR3 region has the DNA TGCGCCAGCAGCCAAGATCCTCGGGTGAACACTGAAGCTTTCTTT.

The chain carries TRBV30 and TRBJ1-5; D is undetermined. Trimming shortened V by 1 base and J by 6 bases, and 16 bases separated the two germline ends. The CDR3 spans 15 residues. Germline CDR1 GTSNPN, CDR2 SVGIG (reference sequence). CDR3 protein: CAWSAQLVSTQPQHF. The DNA of the CDR3 is TGTGCCTGGAGTGCCCAGCTAGTATCTACTCAGCCCCAGCATTTT.

The CDR3 DNA is TGTGCCAGTAAGTGGAGGTTTAACCAAGAGACCCAGTACTTC. It translates to CASKWRFNQETQYF. This rearrangement joins TRBV19 to TRBJ2-5; perhaps TRBD2 as D (5 bases). V gave up 7 bases and J gave up 0 bases, with 12 bases separating them. The CDR3 contains 14 residues. Germline assignment: CDR1 LNHDA and CDR2 SQIVND (reference sequence).

The sample holds a few counts of this clone. This rearrangement joins TRBV6-6 to TRBJ1-1; no definite D call. Germline lookup yields CDR1 MNHNY and CDR2 SVGAGI (reference sequence). V lost 5 bases, J lost 2 bases, and 12 bases lay in between. The CDR3 has 14 amino acids. The CDR3 reads CASSSRGKNTEAFF. The CDR3 bases are TGTGCCAGCAGTAGTAGAGGGAAAAACACTGAAGCTTTCTTT.

This clone appeared once. The chain links TRBV3-1 (or the pseudogene TRBV3-2) to TRBJ1-4; no firm D call. The CDR3 covers 16 residues. Trimming pared 0 bases from V and 0 bases from J, leaving 8 bases between. Germline V CDR1 and CDR2: LGHDT, YNNKEL (reference sequence). The CDR3 is CASSQDFGPTNEKLFF. In DNA, the CDR3 is TGTGCCAGCAGCCAAGACTTCGGTCCAACTAATGAAAAACTGTTTTTT.

V usage is TRBV6-6 and J usage is TRBJ1-2, with D possibly TRBD1 on 5 matching bases. The V end lost 0 bases, the J end lost 1 base, and 9 bases lay between the germline ends. The CDR3 spans 15 residues. The germline V gene encodes CDR1 MNHNY and CDR2 SVGAGI (reference sequence). CDR3 region: CASSYSPGLNYGYTF. The CDR3 bases are TGTGCCAGCAGTTACTCGCCGGGACTTAACTATGGCTACACCTTC.